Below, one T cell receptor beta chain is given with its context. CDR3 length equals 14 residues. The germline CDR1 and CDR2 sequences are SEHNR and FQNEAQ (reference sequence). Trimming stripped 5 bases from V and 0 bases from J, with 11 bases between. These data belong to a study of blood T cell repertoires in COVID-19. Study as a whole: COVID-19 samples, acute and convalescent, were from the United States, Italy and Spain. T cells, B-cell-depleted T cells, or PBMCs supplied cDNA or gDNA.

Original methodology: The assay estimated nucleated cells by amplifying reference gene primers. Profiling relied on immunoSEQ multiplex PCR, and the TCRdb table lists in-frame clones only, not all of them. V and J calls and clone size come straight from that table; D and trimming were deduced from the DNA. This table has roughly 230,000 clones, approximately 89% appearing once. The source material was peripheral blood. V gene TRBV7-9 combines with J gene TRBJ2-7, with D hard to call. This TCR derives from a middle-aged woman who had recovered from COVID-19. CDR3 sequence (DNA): TGTGCCAGCAGCAAACGTCTCAGCTCCTACGAGCAGTACGTC. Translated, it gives CASSKRLSSYEQYV.